The 32 T cell receptor beta chains given below trace back to one sample, sequenced in a study of PD-1 blockade in classical Hodgkin lymphoma. Assay used: immunoSEQ multiplex PCR; TCRdb lists only in-frame clones, some missing. The repertoire holds about 85,000 clones, about 93% seen once, with about 2.7% in the top ten. Each of the patients experienced relapse following autologous stem cell transplantation, and their brentuximab vedotin exposure differed. The sample consisted of peripheral blood mononuclear cells (PBMCs), taken before the second cycle of nivolumab. The receptors derive from a human donor with classical Hodgkin lymphoma.

This chain joins TRBV30 and TRBJ1-5; tentative D call: TRBD1 (5 bases). V was pared by 2 bases and J by 5 bases, with 10 bases between. The CDR3 consists of 13 residues. CDR1 and CDR2 (germline): GTSNPN, SVGIG (reference sequence). DNA of the CDR3: TGTGCCTGGAGTTCATTCAGGGATCAGCCCCAGCATTTT. Its translation: CAWSSFRDQPQHF.

This rearrangement joins TRBV19 to TRBJ1-5; unclear D gene. The CDR3 totals 14 residues. Trimming shortened V by 3 bases and J by 6 bases, and 12 bases separated the two germline ends. The germline gives CDR1 LNHDA, CDR2 SQIVND (reference sequence). The CDR3 region has the DNA TGTGCCAGTAGTATTGTAAGGGAACGTCAGCCCCAGCATTTT. It codes for CASSIVRERQPQHF.

V and J are TRBV27 and TRBJ1-3, with D uncertain. This CDR3 contains 15 residues. CDR1 and CDR2 (germline): MNHEY, SMNVEV (reference sequence). The ends were cut back, 3 bases at V and 1 base at J, with 10 bases in the middle. The CDR3, as DNA: TGTGCCAGCAGTTTGGGGAGATCTTCTGGAAACACCATATATTTT. Protein: CASSLGRSSGNTIYF.

The rearrangement links TRBV28 to TRBJ1-3; unclear D gene. V gave up 7 bases and J gave up 1 base, with 23 bases separating them. Germline assignment: CDR1 MDHEN and CDR2 SYDVKM. The CDR3 sequence is 18 residues long. The CDR3: CASTRGSFGLWSGNTIYF. In nucleotides, the CDR3 is TGTGCCAGCACTCGGGGTTCCTTCGGTTTGTGGTCTGGAAACACCATATATTTT.

The chain recombines TRBV30 with TRBJ2-5; D unclear. The germline V gene has CDR1 GTSNPN and CDR2 SVGIG (reference sequence). V lost 0 bases to trimming and J lost 2 bases, with 10 bases between them. This CDR3 comprises 14 residues. CDR3 protein: CAWSVKAQQETQYF. The CDR3 DNA sequence: TGTGCCTGGAGTGTCAAGGCCCAACAAGAGACCCAGTACTTC.

This sequence joins TRBV7-3 and TRBJ2-3, with 15 nucleotides matching TRBD2. The germline CDR1 and CDR2 sequences are SGHTA and FQGTGA. The CDR3 runs 21 residues. Germline trimming cut 2 bases from V and 3 bases from J; bases unmatched to any gene: 15. CDR3 residues: CASSLGRWGTSGRYLTDTQYF. The CDR3 DNA is TGTGCCAGCAGCTTAGGGCGGTGGGGGACTAGCGGGAGGTACCTAACAGATACGCAGTATTTT.

The rearrangement joins TRBV28 to TRBJ1-1; D is unresolved. Trimming removed 5 bases at V and 6 bases at J, with 7 bases between. Germline V gene sequence: CDR1 MDHEN, CDR2 SYDVKM. This CDR3 comprises 11 residues. Written as DNA, the CDR3 is TGTGCCAGCAGTCCGCATTCTGAAGCTTTCTTT. It yields the protein CASSPHSEAFF.

This chain links TRBV4-2 with TRBJ2-3; TRBD2 matches 7 bases. Per the germline V gene, CDR1 is LGHNA and CDR2 is YNFKEQ. After removal of 0 bases from V and 0 bases from J, the junction contained 9 bases not matched to a gene. This CDR3 contains 18 residues. DNA of the CDR3: TGTGCCAGCAGCCAAGAGGGTACTAGCGACCCAAGCACAGATACGCAGTATTTT. Translated: CASSQEGTSDPSTDTQYF.

This clone has only one observation. The chain carries TRBV4-1 and TRBJ2-1, with 8 bases aligning to TRBD2. The CDR3 contains 16 residues. V shed 0 bases, J shed 5 bases, and the junction held 6 bases outside the gene matches. Germline assignment: CDR1 MGHRA and CDR2 YSYEKL. The CDR3, as DNA: TGCGCCAGCAGCCAAGATTACGGGAGGGCCAACAATGAGCAGTTCTTC. Translating gives CASSQDYGRANNEQFF.

The chain carries TRBV11-2 and TRBJ1-1, with 7 bases identical to TRBD1. The CDR3 loop spans 19 amino acids. V shed 4 bases, J shed 3 bases, and the junction held 20 bases outside the gene matches. Germline loops: CDR1 SGHAT, CDR2 FQNNGV. DNA of the CDR3: TGTGCCAGCAGCTCCCGGCAGAGGGGGCGGTTCGATCCGGACACTGAAGCTTTCTTT. Translated: CASSSRQRGRFDPDTEAFF.

V usage is TRBV29-1 and J usage is TRBJ2-4; D unclear. V was shortened by 4 bases and J by 7 bases, with 8 bases between the two germline ends. Germline V gives CDR1 SQVTM, CDR2 ANQGSEA. The CDR3 is 11 residues long. The DNA of the CDR3 is TGCAGCGTTGTTTTAGGCAACATTCAGTACTTC. It is translated as CSVVLGNIQYF.

The CDR3 DNA reads as TGTGCCATCGGGGGACAGGGAGGGACCCAGTACTTC. It codes for CAIGGQGGTQYF. The rearrangement joins TRBV2 to TRBJ2-5, with TRBD1 matching 9 bases. This CDR3 has 12 amino acids. Germline V gene lookup returns CDR1 SNHLY and CDR2 FYNNEI. Losses at the gene ends were 10 bases for V and 7 bases for J; bases not matched to a gene: 7.

The rearrangement uses TRBV6-1 and TRBJ2-3; D is uncertain. The CDR3 runs 14 residues. Trimming took 7 bases from V and 0 from J, leaving 11 bases between them. Germline V CDR1 and CDR2: MNHNS, SASEGT. As DNA, the CDR3 is TGTGCCAGCAAAGTTACAGCTAGCACAGATACGCAGTATTTT. Translated, it gives CASKVTASTDTQYF.

The chain links TRBV28 to TRBJ2-5, with D perhaps being TRBD1 or TRBD2 (5 bases each). Per germline, CDR1 MDHEN and CDR2 SYDVKM. The CDR3 length is 14 residues. The V end lost 4 bases, the J end lost 4 bases, and 13 bases lay between the germline ends. CDR3 in DNA: TGTGCCAGCAGTTCTATCCAAGGGACAGAGACCCAGTACTTC. It yields the protein CASSSIQGTETQYF.

This chain joins TRBV2 and TRBJ2-1; 11 bases are a match to TRBD2. Trimming took 4 bases from V and 7 from J; bases not matched to a gene: 15. Germline V gives CDR1 SNHLY, CDR2 FYNNEI. This CDR3 is built from 18 residues. The CDR3: CASSVLPSLAGVQNEQFF. CDR3 nucleotide sequence: TGTGCCAGCAGTGTGCTGCCCTCACTAGCGGGAGTACAAAATGAGCAGTTCTTC.

The chain recombines TRBV29-1 with TRBJ2-3, with D unclear. Trimming left V 6 bases short and J 4 bases short, with 29 bases between. Germline loops: CDR1 SQVTM, CDR2 ANQGSEA. The CDR3 spans 18 residues. The CDR3 region is CSVRLPSPVSGGADTQYF. The CDR3 coding sequence is TGCAGCGTGCGACTGCCCTCCCCTGTGTCTGGTGGCGCAGATACGCAGTATTTT.

The chain employs TRBV11-2 and TRBJ2-3; TRBD1 is a possible D gene (6 bases). Trimming stripped 1 base from V and 2 bases from J, with 16 bases between. Germline V gene lookup returns CDR1 SGHAT and CDR2 FQNNGV. This CDR3 region has 17 residues. The CDR3 region has the DNA TGTGCCAGCAGCTTAGGGGTTGGGGACACCTTCACAGATACGCAGTATTTT. Its protein is CASSLGVGDTFTDTQYF.

The genes are TRBV9 and TRBJ2-5, with 8 bases matching TRBD2. The CDR3 spans 16 residues. Germline V gene data show CDR1 as SGDLS and CDR2 as YYNGEE. V dropped 0 bases and J dropped 2; count of bases not matched to a gene: 6. DNA for the CDR3: TGTGCCAGCAGCGTAGTTGCGGGAGGACCACAAGAGACCCAGTACTTC. Its protein is CASSVVAGGPQETQYF.

The chain has TRBV27 and TRBJ2-5, with D unclear. CDR3 length: 16 amino acids. Germline CDR1 is MNHEY and CDR2 is SMNVEV (reference sequence). Trimming took off 1 base at V and 1 base at J, with 13 bases between the two ends. For the CDR3, the DNA is TGTGCCAGCAGTTTATTCCCCAACTCGGTCCAAGAGACCCAGTACTTC. It encodes CASSLFPNSVQETQYF.

This chain uses TRBV7-3 with TRBJ1-1, with D unresolved. Germline V gives CDR1 SGHTA, CDR2 FQGTGA. V was trimmed by 2 bases and J by 4 bases, leaving 11 bases between them. The CDR3 covers 14 residues. CDR3 in amino acids: CASSLGGGGTEAFF. In DNA form, the CDR3 reads TGTGCCAGCAGCTTAGGTGGAGGTGGCACTGAAGCTTTCTTT.

The chain employs TRBV30 and TRBJ1-1; possible D gene TRBD1, 5 bases. Looked up from germline, CDR1 is GTSNPN and CDR2 is SVGIG (reference sequence). The CDR3 has 12 residues. V dropped 0 bases and J dropped 6 bases, with 8 bases sitting between them. Here the CDR3 DNA reads TGTGCCTGGAGTGTATGGGGGTCTGAAGCTTTCTTT. Its protein is CAWSVWGSEAFF.

The J gene is TRBJ2-3, the V gene TRBV6-4, with 7 bases matching TRBD2. Germline CDR1 is MRHNA and CDR2 is SNTAGT. V lost 2 bases and J lost 0; bases outside the gene matches: 14. The CDR3 has 19 amino acids. CDR3 sequence: CASSDVASGGPNSTDTQYF. The CDR3 DNA reads as TGTGCCAGCAGTGACGTGGCTTCGGGAGGCCCTAACAGCACAGATACGCAGTATTTT.

The V and J genes are TRBV6-1 and TRBJ1-1, with D tentatively TRBD1 (5 bases). Per the germline V gene, CDR1 is MNHNS and CDR2 is SASEGT. V was shortened by 3 bases and J by 1 base, with 12 bases between the two germline ends. CDR3 size: 15 residues. CDR3 in amino acids: CASSESLTGNTEAFF. DNA of the CDR3: TGTGCCAGCAGTGAGTCCCTTACAGGGAACACTGAAGCTTTCTTT.

V is TRBV29-1 and J is TRBJ1-3; the match to TRBD1 covers 8 bases. CDR3 size: 13 residues. Looked up from germline, CDR1 is SQVTM and CDR2 is ANQGSEA. Germline trimming cut 5 bases from V and 2 bases from J; bases unmatched to any gene: 2. CDR3 nucleotide sequence: TGCAGCGTTCAGGGGGCAGCTGGAAACACCATATATTTT. Protein product: CSVQGAAGNTIYF.

The J gene is TRBJ2-1, the V gene TRBV29-1; 9 nucleotides agree with TRBD2. This CDR3 region has 14 residues. Germline loops: CDR1 SQVTM, CDR2 ANQGSEA. V lost 7 bases and J lost 4; bases outside the gene matches: 8. CDR3 bases: TGCAGCGCACTTAGCGGGAGAGCTTACAATGAGCAGTTCTTC. Its protein is CSALSGRAYNEQFF.

The chain recombines TRBV27 with TRBJ2-1; TRBD2 aligns across 7 bases. Germline lookup yields CDR1 MNHEY and CDR2 SMNVEV (reference sequence). V shed 0 bases and J 5 bases; nucleotides not matched to a gene: 7. The CDR3 consists of 16 residues. This chain's CDR3 is CASSLSVGLPNNEQFF. CDR3 sequence (DNA): TGTGCCAGCAGTTTATCGGTGGGACTACCTAACAATGAGCAGTTCTTC.

The genes are TRBV2 and TRBJ1-1, with 7 positions matching TRBD1. J gave up 2 bases and V 7 bases, and 10 bases lay outside the gene matches. Germline values: CDR1 SNHLY, CDR2 FYNNEI. The CDR3 sequence is 15 residues long. DNA for the CDR3: TGTGCCAGCATTAACAGCCGGGACAGAAACACTGAAGCTTTCTTT. It is translated as CASINSRDRNTEAFF.

The rearrangement uses TRBV10-1 and TRBJ1-1; D not resolved. CDR1 is WNHNN and CDR2 is SYGVQD in the germline V gene (reference sequence). CDR3 length: 14 residues. Trimming removed 3 bases from V and 4 bases from J, with 12 bases in between. This CDR3 reads CASSDTKGITEAFF. Written as DNA, the CDR3 is TGCGCCAGCAGTGATACAAAGGGTATCACTGAAGCTTTCTTT.

This clone was observed a few times. V is TRBV30 and J is TRBJ1-1; maybe TRBD1 (6 bases). CDR1 and CDR2 from the germline V gene are GTSNPN and SVGIG (reference sequence). Trimming pared 5 bases from V and 2 bases from J, leaving 15 bases between. The CDR3 covers 14 residues. CDR3 DNA sequence: TGTGCCTGGTCAACAGGGAAGGGAAACACTGAAGCTTTCTTT. The encoded protein is CAWSTGKGNTEAFF. The full variable domain, its missing parts supplied by reference TRBV30 and TRBJ1-1, is SQTIHQWPATLVQPVGSPLSLECTVEGTSNPNLYWYRQAAGRGLQLLFYSVGIGQISSEVPQNLSASRPQDRQFILSSKKLLLSDSGFYLCAWSTGKGNTEAFFGQGTRLTVV.

The CDR3 DNA reads TGTGCCTGGAGTTGGGGTTCCAATGAGCAGTTCTTC. Amino acids: CAWSWGSNEQFF. V usage is TRBV30 and J usage is TRBJ2-1; D unclear. Per the germline V gene, CDR1 is GTSNPN and CDR2 is SVGIG (reference sequence). The CDR3 covers 12 residues. V lost 2 bases, J lost 6 bases, and 8 bases lay in between. The full variable domain, with the rest looked up from reference TRBV30 and TRBJ2-1, is SQTIHQWPATLVQPVGSPLSLECTVEGTSNPNLYWYRQAAGRGLQLLFYSVGIGQISSEVPQNLSASRPQDRQFILSSKKLLLSDSGFYLCAWSWGSNEQFFGPGTRLTVL.

The chain has TRBV27 and TRBJ2-7, with 10 bases that match TRBD2. The length of the CDR3 is 17 residues. J lost 1 base, V lost 5 bases, and 11 bases had no gene match. Germline CDR1 is MNHEY and CDR2 is SMNVEV (reference sequence). The CDR3 coding sequence is TGTGCCAGCAGTCCTCCCCCCCGGACTAGCGGATCCTACGAGCAGTACTTC. Its translation is CASSPPPRTSGSYEQYF.

The rearrangement uses TRBV4-1 and TRBJ1-1; 8 bases match TRBD1. Germline CDR1 is MGHRA and CDR2 is YSYEKL. This CDR3 is 17 amino acids long. The V segment lost 3 bases and the J segment 0 bases; nucleotides outside the gene matches: 9. Here the CDR3 reads CASSHRLRTGMNTEAFF. The CDR3 nucleotides read TGCGCCAGCAGCCATCGTCTCCGGACAGGGATGAACACTGAAGCTTTCTTT.